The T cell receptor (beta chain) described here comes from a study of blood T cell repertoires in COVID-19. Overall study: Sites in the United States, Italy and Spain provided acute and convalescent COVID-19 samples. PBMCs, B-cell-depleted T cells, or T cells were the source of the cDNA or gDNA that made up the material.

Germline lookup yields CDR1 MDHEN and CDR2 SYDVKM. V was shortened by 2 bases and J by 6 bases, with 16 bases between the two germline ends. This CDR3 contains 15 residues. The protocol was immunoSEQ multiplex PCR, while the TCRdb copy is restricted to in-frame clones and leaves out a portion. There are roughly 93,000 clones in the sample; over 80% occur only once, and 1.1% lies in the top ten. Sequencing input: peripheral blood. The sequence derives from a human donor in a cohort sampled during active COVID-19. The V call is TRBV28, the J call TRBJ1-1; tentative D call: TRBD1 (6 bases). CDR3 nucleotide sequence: TGTGCCAGCAGTTTACGAAACAGGGTGCGGCCTGAAGCTTTCTTT. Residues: CASSLRNRVRPEAFF.